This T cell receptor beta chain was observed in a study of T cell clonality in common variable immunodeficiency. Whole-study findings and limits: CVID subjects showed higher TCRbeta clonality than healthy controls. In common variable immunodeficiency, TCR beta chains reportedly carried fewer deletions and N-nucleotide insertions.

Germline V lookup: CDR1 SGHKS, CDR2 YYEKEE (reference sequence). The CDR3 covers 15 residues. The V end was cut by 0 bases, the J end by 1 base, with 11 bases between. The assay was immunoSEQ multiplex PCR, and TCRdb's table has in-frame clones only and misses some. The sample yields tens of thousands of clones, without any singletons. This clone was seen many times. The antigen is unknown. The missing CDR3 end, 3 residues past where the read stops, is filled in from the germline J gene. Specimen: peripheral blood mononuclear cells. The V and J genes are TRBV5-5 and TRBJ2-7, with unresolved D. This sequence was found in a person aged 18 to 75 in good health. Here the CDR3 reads CASSLGSGWSYEQYF. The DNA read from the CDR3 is TGTGCCAGCAGCTTGGGGTCAGGCTGGTCCTACGAG.